Below, 3 T cell receptor beta chains from the same sample are listed, as sequenced in a study of identifying expanded T cells in peripheral blood. Data came from immunoSEQ multiplex PCR; TCRdb stores just in-frame clones and leaves some out. The table lists tens of thousands of clones, 88% of them singletons. Input material: blood. The source of these receptors is a person aged 18 to 75 in good health.

The genes are TRBV7-9 and TRBJ2-7; TRBD2 matches at 8 bases. The CDR3 totals 13 residues. Germline V gene data show CDR1 as SEHNR and CDR2 as FQNEAQ (reference sequence). The V gene end was trimmed by 7 bases and the J gene end by 7 bases; junction bases not matched to a gene: 9. The CDR3 coding sequence is TGTGCCAGCACGGACCCCAGCGGGGGAGAGCAGTACTTC. Its translation is CASTDPSGGEQYF.

The chain carries TRBV7-2 and TRBJ2-3, with D possibly TRBD2 on 6 matching bases. V was shortened by 1 base and J by 2 bases, with 19 bases between the two germline ends. Germline values: CDR1 SGHTA, CDR2 FQGNSA. The CDR3 is made up of 18 amino acids. CDR3 protein: CASSLVLLAGPATDTQYF. The CDR3 DNA reads as TGTGCCAGCAGCTTAGTTCTCTTGGCGGGGCCGGCCACAGATACGCAGTATTTT.

Points on this clone: Other DNA sequences in the same sample also yield this CDR3. The chain links TRBV18 to TRBJ2-7, with D tentatively TRBD1 (6 bases). Deletions cut 0 bases from V and 2 bases from J, with 8 bases between. The CDR3 has 14 residues. Per germline, CDR1 KGHSH and CDR2 LQKENI. CDR3 sequence: CASSPPTGTYEQYF. The DNA of the CDR3 is TGTGCCAGCTCACCACCGACAGGAACCTACGAGCAGTACTTC.